This entry is about one T cell receptor (beta chain). Its antigen is undetermined. This CDR3 contains 15 residues. Germline assignment: CDR1 MNHEY and CDR2 SMNVEV (reference sequence). With 6 bases clipped from V and 5 bases from J, the junction kept 8 bases outside the gene matches. The data were obtained in a study of cytomegalovirus exposure and HLA in healthy donors. Both 60 Vbeta primers and 13 Jbeta primers went into the PCR. Assay used: immunoSEQ multiplex PCR; TCRdb lists only in-frame clones, some missing. The sample lists fewer than 250,000 clones; about 77% were seen once. General study points: The study dropped some indistinguishable V segments, TRBV6-2 and TRBV6-3 among them. The productive fraction for most TCR beta V segments was about 90% or about 30% in an earlier analysis. Sequencing likely caused a cluster of highly shared sequence variants. In a later analysis, HLA-associated beta chains showed higher expansion and lower generation probabilities than comparable chains.

Sequencing was done on a sample of PBMCs. The chain carries TRBV27 and TRBJ2-7, with 12 bases fitting TRBD1. This TCR was recovered from a woman younger than 45 in good health and CMV-seronegative. The CDR3 spells CASRGQGAPSNEQYF. Here the CDR3 DNA reads TGTGCCAGCAGGGGACAGGGGGCGCCGTCCAACGAGCAGTACTTC.